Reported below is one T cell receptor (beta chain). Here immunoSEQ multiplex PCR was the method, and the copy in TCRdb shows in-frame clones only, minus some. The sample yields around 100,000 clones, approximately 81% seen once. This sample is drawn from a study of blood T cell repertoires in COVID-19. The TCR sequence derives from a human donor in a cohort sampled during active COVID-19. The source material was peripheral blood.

The CDR3 reads CASSDRKHGQFHEQYF. The CDR3 bases are TGTGCCAGCAGTGACCGAAAGCACGGACAGTTCCACGAGCAGTACTTC. The chain links TRBV6-4 to TRBJ2-7, with a weak D call TRBD1 (6 bases). The CDR3 length is 16 residues. Germline loops: CDR1 MRHNA, CDR2 SNTAGT. V dropped 2 bases and J dropped 5 bases, with 19 bases sitting between them.